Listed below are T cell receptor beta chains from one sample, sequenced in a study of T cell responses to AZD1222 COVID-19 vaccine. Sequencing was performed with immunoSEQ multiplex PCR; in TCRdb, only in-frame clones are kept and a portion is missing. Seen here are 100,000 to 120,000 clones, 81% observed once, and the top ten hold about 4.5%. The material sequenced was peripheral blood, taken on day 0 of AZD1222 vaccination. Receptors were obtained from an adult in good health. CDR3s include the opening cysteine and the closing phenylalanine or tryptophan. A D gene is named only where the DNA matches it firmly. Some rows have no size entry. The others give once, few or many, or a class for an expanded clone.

TGTGCCAGCAGCGCCCAGGTTCGGTCTGGGAACACTGAAGCTTTCTTT	CASSAQVRSGNTEAFF	TRBV5-4	TRBJ1-1	once	.
TGTGCCAGCAGCCCTACAGCGCAAAGGAATCAGCCCCAGCATTTT	CASSPTAQRNQPQHF	TRBV7-2	TRBJ1-5	.	.
TGTGCCAGCAGTGTACAACAGGGGAGTCGGCAGCCCCAGCATTTT	CASSVQQGSRQPQHF	TRBV2	TRBJ1-5	.	TRBD1
TGTGCCAGTAGTACAGGGGACGGAAGGTCGAACTATGGCTACACCTTC	CASSTGDGRSNYGYTF	TRBV19	TRBJ1-2	.	.
TGTGCCAGCAGGGGGACAGGGACAGTCAACGAGCAGTACTTC	CASRGTGTVNEQYF	TRBV6-5	TRBJ2-7	.	TRBD1
TGTGCCAGCAGGTCCACACTCGGACAGGGGAACACTGAAGCTTTCTTT	CASRSTLGQGNTEAFF	TRBV7-3	TRBJ1-1	.	TRBD1
TGCGCCAGCAGCCAAAGCGGCAGGGTCGAGGGCTACACCTTC	CASSQSGRVEGYTF	TRBV4-1	TRBJ1-2	.	.
TGTGCCAGCAGCTCCACGGGACAGGGTAAAAATGAGCAGTTCTTC	CASSSTGQGKNEQFF	TRBV5-6	TRBJ2-1	once	TRBD1
TGTGCCTGGAGTGTACAATCCCAGGGATCGAGAGGAAACACCATATATTTT	CAWSVQSQGSRGNTIYF	TRBV30	TRBJ1-3	once	.
TGTGCCAGCAGAGGGCAGGGGGCACGCGAGCAGTTCTTC	CASRGQGAREQFF	TRBV5-4	TRBJ2-1	.	TRBD1
TGTGCCAGCAGCTTAGGGGCAGACTCCTACGAGCAGTACTTC	CASSLGADSYEQYF	TRBV7-2	TRBJ2-7	.	.
TGTGCCAGCAGCTATACAGGGGGGGCCCCCTACGAGCAGTACTTC	CASSYTGGAPYEQYF	TRBV27	TRBJ2-7	.	.
TGTGCCAGCAGCTTAGGACGGGCCCAGAGCGAGCAGTACTTC	CASSLGRAQSEQYF	TRBV7-2	TRBJ2-7	.	.
TGCGCCAGCAGCCAGTTAACTCCGGGGCCCTATCAGCCCCAGCATTTT	CASSQLTPGPYQPQHF	TRBV4-1	TRBJ1-5	.	.
TGCGCCAGCAGCCAAGACCGACAGCCAAATAATTCACCCCTCCACTTT	CASSQDRQPNNSPLHF	TRBV4-3	TRBJ1-6	.	.
TGCGCCAGCAGCCAAGATCGGACTAGCGCCAAAAACATTCAGTACTTC	CASSQDRTSAKNIQYF	TRBV4-1	TRBJ2-4	few	TRBD2
TGTGCCAGCAGTCTCCCGCTGACGGGAGCTACCGGGGAGCTGTTTTTT	CASSLPLTGATGELFF	TRBV28	TRBJ2-2	.	.
TGTGCCAGCAGTCCCAGGGTAGATATAGGCTACACCTTC	CASSPRVDIGYTF	TRBV12-3/TRBV12-4	TRBJ1-2	.	.